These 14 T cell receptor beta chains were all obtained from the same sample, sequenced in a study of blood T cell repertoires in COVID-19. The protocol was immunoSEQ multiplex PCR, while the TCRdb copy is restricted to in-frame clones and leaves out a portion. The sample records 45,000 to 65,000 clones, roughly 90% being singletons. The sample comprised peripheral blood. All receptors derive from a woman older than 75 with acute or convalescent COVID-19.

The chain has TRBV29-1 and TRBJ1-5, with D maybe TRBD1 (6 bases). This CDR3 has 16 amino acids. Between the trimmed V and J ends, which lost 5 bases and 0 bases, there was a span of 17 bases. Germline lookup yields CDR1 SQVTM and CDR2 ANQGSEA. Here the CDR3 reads CSVQPGGHCSNQPQHF. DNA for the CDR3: TGCAGCGTTCAGCCGGGGGGACATTGTAGCAATCAGCCCCAGCATTTT.

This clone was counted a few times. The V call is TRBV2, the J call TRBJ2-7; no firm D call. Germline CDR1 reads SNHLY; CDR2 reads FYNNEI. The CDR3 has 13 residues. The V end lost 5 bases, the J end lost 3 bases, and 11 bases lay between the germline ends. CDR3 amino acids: CASSPQLVYEQYF. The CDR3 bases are TGTGCCAGCAGTCCCCAGCTAGTCTACGAGCAGTACTTC.

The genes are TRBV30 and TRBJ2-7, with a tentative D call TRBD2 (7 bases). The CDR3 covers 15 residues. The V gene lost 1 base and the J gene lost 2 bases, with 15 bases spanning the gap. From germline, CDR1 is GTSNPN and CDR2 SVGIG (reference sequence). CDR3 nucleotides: TGTGCCTGGAGTGGGGGGAGGGGGGCCGCCTACGAGCAGTACTTC. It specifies CAWSGGRGAAYEQYF.

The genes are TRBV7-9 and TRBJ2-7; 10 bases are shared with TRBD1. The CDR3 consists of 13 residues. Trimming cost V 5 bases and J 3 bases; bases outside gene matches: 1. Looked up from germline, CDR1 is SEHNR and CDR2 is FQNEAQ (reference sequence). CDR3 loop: CASSRTGGYEQYF. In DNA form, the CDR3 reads TGTGCCAGCAGCCGGACAGGGGGCTACGAGCAGTACTTC.

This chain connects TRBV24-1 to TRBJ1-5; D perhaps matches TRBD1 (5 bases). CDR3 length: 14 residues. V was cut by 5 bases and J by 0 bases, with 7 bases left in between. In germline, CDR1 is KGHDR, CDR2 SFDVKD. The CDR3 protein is CATSGQYSNQPQHF. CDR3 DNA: TGTGCCACCAGTGGACAGTATAGCAATCAGCCCCAGCATTTT.

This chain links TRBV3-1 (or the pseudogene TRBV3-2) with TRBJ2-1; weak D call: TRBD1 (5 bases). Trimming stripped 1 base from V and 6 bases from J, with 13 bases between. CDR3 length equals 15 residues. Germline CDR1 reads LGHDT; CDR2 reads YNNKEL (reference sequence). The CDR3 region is CASSQGLGHSNEQFF. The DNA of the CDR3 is TGTGCCAGCAGCCAAGGATTAGGACACAGCAATGAGCAGTTCTTC.

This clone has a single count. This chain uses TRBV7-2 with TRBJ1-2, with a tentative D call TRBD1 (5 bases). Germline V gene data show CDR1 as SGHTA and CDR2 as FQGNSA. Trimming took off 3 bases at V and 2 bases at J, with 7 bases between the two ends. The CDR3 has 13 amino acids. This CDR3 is CASSFDRNYGYTF. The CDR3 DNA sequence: TGTGCCAGCAGCTTTGACAGAAACTATGGCTACACCTTC.

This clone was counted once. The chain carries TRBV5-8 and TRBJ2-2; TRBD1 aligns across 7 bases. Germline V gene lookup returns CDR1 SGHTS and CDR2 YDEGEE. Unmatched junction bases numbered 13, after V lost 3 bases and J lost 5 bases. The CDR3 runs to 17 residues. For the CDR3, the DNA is TGTGCCAGCAGCTATCCGGCGACAGGGACGGGGACCGGGGAGCTGTTTTTT. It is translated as CASSYPATGTGTGELFF.

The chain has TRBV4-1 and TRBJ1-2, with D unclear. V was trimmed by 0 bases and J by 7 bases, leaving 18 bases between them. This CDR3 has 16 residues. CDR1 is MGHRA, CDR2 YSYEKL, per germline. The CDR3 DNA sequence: TGCGCCAGCAGCCAAGAAGTAGGCCAGGCAGTCAGTGGCTACACCTTC. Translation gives CASSQEVGQAVSGYTF.

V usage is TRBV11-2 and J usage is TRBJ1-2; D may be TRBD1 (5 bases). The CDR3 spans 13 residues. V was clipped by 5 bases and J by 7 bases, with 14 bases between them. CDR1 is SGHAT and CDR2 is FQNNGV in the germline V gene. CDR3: CASSNGRGVGYTF. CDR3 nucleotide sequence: TGTGCCAGCAGCAACGGCCGGGGGGTTGGCTACACCTTC. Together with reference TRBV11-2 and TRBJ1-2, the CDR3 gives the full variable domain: EAGVAQSPRYKIIEKRQSVAFWCNPISGHATLYWYQQILGQGPKLLIQFQNNGVVDDSQLPKDRFSAERLKGVDSTLKIQPAKLEDSAVYLCASSNGRGVGYTFGSGTRLTVV.

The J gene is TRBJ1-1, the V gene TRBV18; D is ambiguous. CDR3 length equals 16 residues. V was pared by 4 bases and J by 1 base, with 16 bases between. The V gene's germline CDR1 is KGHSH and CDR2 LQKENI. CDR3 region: CASSQRNTGQNTEAFF. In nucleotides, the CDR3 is TGTGCCAGCTCACAACGTAATACTGGGCAGAACACTGAAGCTTTCTTT. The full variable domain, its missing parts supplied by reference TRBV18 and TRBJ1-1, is NAGVMQNPRHLVRRRGQEARLRCSPMKGHSHVYWYRQLPEEGLKFMVYLQKENIIDESGMPKERFSAEFPKEGPSILRIQQVVRGDSAAYFCASSQRNTGQNTEAFFGQGTRLTVV.

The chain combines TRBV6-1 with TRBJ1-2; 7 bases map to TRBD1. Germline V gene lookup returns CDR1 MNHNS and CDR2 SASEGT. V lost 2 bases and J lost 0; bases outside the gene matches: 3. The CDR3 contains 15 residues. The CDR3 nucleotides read TGTGCCAGCAGTGAAATAGGGGGCCCTAACTATGGCTACACCTTC. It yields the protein CASSEIGGPNYGYTF.

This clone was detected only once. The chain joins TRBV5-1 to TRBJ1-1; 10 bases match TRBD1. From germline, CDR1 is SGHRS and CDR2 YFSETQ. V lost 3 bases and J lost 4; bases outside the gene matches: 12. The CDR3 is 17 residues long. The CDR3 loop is CASSSPGQGPLSTEAFF. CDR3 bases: TGCGCCAGCAGCTCACCGGGACAGGGGCCCTTGAGCACTGAAGCTTTCTTT. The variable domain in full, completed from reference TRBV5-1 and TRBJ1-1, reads KAGVTQTPRYLIKTRGQQVTLSCSPISGHRSVSWYQQTPGQGLQFLFEYFSETQRNKGNFPGRFSGRQFSNSRSEMNVSTLELGDSALYLCASSSPGQGPLSTEAFFGQGTRLTVV.

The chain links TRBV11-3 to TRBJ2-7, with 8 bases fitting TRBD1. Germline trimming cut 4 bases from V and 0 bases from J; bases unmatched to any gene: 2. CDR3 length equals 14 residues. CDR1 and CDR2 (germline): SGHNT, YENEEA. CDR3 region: CASSSGQGSYEQYF. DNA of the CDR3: TGTGCCAGCAGCTCCGGACAGGGCTCCTACGAGCAGTACTTC.